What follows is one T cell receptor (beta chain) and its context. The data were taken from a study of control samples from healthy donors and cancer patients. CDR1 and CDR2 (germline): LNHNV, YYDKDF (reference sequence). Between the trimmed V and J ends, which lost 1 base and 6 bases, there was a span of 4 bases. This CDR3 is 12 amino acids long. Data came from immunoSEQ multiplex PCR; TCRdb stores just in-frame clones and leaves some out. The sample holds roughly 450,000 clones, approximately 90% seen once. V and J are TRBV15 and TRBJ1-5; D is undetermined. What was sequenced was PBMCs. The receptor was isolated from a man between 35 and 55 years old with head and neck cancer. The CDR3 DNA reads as TGTGCCACCAGCAGAGCTAGTCAGCCCCAGCATTTT. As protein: CATSRASQPQHF.